These 19 T cell receptor beta chains share one sample of origin, sequenced in a study of regulatory T cells in long-lasting Graves disease. The time point here: persistent/refractory GD, antithyroid drugs over 5 years with positive TRAb. Preparation of the TCR library used RNA extracted from PBMCs. Both iRepertoire HTBI primers and Arm-PCR of CDR3 regions were used to build the TCR beta libraries. TCRdb ran MiXCR on the multiplex PCR reads and lists one entry per CDR3 protein. The profile covers 400,000 or so distinct CDR3 sequences, with around 21% appearing a single time and roughly 20% taken by the ten largest. The sample in question was peripheral blood mononuclear cells (PBMCs), obtained when the disease was refractory, from a patient treated with antithyroid drugs. These receptors originate from a female donor with Graves disease.

V is TRBV10-3 and J is TRBJ2-5; D is perhaps TRBD2 (6 bases). The CDR3 covers 13 residues. Germline CDR1 is ENHRY and CDR2 is SYGVKD. The V end lost 4 bases, the J end lost 4 bases, and 10 bases lay between the germline ends. The CDR3, as DNA: TGTGCCATCAGTGTTGGGGGGAGAGAGACCCAGTACTTC. Residues: CAISVGGRETQYF.

The chain employs TRBV15 and TRBJ2-7, with TRBD2 matching over 8 bases. This CDR3 is built from 16 residues. From germline, CDR1 is LNHNV and CDR2 YYDKDF (reference sequence). V was clipped by 7 bases and J by 3 bases; unmatched bases: 14. CDR3 DNA sequence: TGTGCCACCAACAGGGCGACTCGGCGGGAGGACTACGAGCAGTACTTC. It translates to CATNRATRREDYEQYF. Together with reference TRBV15 and TRBJ2-7, the CDR3 gives the full variable domain: DAMVIQNPRYQVTQFGKPVTLSCSQTLNHNVMYWYQQKSSQAPKLLFHYYDKDFNNEADTPDNFQSRRPNTSFCFLDIRSPGLGDTAMYLCATNRATRREDYEQYFGPGTRLTVT.

This clonotype came up a few times. The chain uses TRBV3-2 and TRBJ2-7; the DNA was not used to check the table's D call, TRBD1. TRBV3-2 is described as a pseudogene. This CDR3 is 15 amino acids long. The CDR3 here is CASSLRDMILYEQYF. CDR3 nucleotide sequence: TGTGCCAGCAGCCTCCGGGACATGATTTTGTACGAGCAGTACTTC.

This clonotype was counted between two and nine times. The chain combines TRBV19 with TRBJ2-7; 10 nucleotides match TRBD2. The CDR3 length is 16 residues. CDR1 is LNHDA, CDR2 SQIVND, per germline (reference sequence). The junction had 10 bases not matched to a gene; V was cut back by 5 bases and J by 3 bases. The CDR3 DNA is TGTGCCAGTAGTCCTCACGGGACTAGCGAAAACTACGAGCAGTACTTC. Its protein product is CASSPHGTSENYEQYF.

This clonotype came up a few times. The rearrangement joins TRBV6-2 or TRBV6-3 to TRBJ2-4; TRBD2 is a possible D gene (6 bases). In germline, CDR1 is MNHEY, CDR2 SVGEGT. V gave up 0 bases and J gave up 6 bases, with 12 bases separating them. The CDR3 totals 15 residues. CDR3 in amino acids: CASSYSHGGLNIQYF. CDR3 sequence (DNA): TGTGCCAGCAGTTACTCGCATGGGGGACTAAACATTCAGTACTTC.

CDR3 loop: CSARVSAGPRYNEQFF. CDR3 sequence (DNA): TGCAGTGCTCGGGTTAGTGCGGGACCACGGTACAATGAGCAGTTCTTC. This sequence joins TRBV20-1 and TRBJ2-1; D is possibly TRBD2 (6 bases). The length of the CDR3 is 16 residues. Deletions cut 5 bases from V and 4 bases from J, with 21 bases between. CDR1 DFQATT and CDR2 SNEGSKA come from the germline V gene (reference sequence).

This clonotype has more than one count but fewer than ten. The chain uses TRBV7-3 and TRBJ1-2, with TRBD1 identical over 10 bases. The V segment lost 1 base and the J segment 8 bases; nucleotides outside the gene matches: 4. The CDR3 covers 14 residues. Germline loops: CDR1 SGHTA, CDR2 FQGTGA. This CDR3 is CASSLNDRGHGYTF. In nucleotides, the CDR3 is TGTGCCAGCAGCTTAAATGACAGGGGGCACGGCTACACCTTC.

This chain joins TRBV28 and TRBJ2-1; D gene uncertain. V lost 3 bases and J 5 bases, leaving 8 bases between the germline ends. CDR3 size: 13 residues. CDR1 is MDHEN and CDR2 is SYDVKM in the germline V gene. This CDR3 reads CASSFRLNNEQFF. Here the CDR3 DNA reads TGTGCCAGCAGTTTTCGACTGAACAATGAGCAGTTCTTC.

The table lists this clonotype with a few counts. This CDR3 is CASSPSGTGPNTEAFF. The CDR3 DNA reads TGTGCCAGCAGCCCCTCCGGGACAGGTCCGAACACTGAAGCTTTCTTT. The chain carries TRBV7-8 and TRBJ1-1; the match to TRBD1 covers 8 bases. CDR3 length: 16 amino acids. Losses at the gene ends were 5 bases for V and 1 base for J; bases not matched to a gene: 9. The germline V gene has CDR1 SGHVS and CDR2 FQNEAQ.

The chain carries TRBV11-2 and TRBJ2-7; 11 bases agree with TRBD2. The germline gives CDR1 SGHAT, CDR2 FQNNGV. The CDR3 totals 15 residues. V shed 3 bases, J shed 4 bases, and the junction held 5 bases outside the gene matches. CDR3 bases: TGTGCCAGCAGCTTCTTGGGACTAGCGGAATACGAGCAGTACTTC. Translated, it gives CASSFLGLAEYEQYF.

The chain uses TRBV7-9 and TRBJ2-3, with 7 bases identical to TRBD2. With V trimmed by 5 bases and J by 3 bases, 11 bases remained unmatched. The CDR3 length is 16 residues. The germline V gene encodes CDR1 SEHNR and CDR2 FQNEAQ (reference sequence). As DNA, the CDR3 is TGTGCCAGCAGCCCACCGGGCGGGAGTCAAACAGATACGCAGTATTTT. Translating it yields CASSPPGGSQTDTQYF.

This clonotype turned up a few times. The chain carries TRBV5-6 and TRBJ1-5, with D unclear. V lost 3 bases and J lost 1, with 11 bases in between. CDR1 is SGHDT, CDR2 YYEEEE, per germline. The CDR3 loop spans 15 amino acids. CDR3 loop: CASSSTLGSNQPQHF. DNA of the CDR3: TGTGCCAGCAGCTCGACCTTGGGAAGCAATCAGCCCCAGCATTTT. The full variable domain, completed using reference TRBV5-6 and TRBJ1-5, is DAGVTQSPTHLIKTRGQQVTLRCSPKSGHDTVSWYQQALGQGPQFIFQYYEEEERQRGNFPDRFSGHQFPNYSSELNVNALLLGDSALYLCASSSTLGSNQPQHFGDGTRLSIL.

This clonotype was seen many times. The chain links TRBV6-1 to TRBJ2-2; 11 positions match TRBD2. This CDR3 spans 17 amino acids. V lost 6 bases to trimming and J lost 8 bases; unmatched junction nucleotides: 14. CDR1 is MNHNS and CDR2 is SASEGT in the germline V gene. CDR3 sequence (DNA): TGTGCCAGCAGGATTCGGACTAGCGGGTCCCGAGCGGGGGAGCTGTTTTTT. Residues: CASRIRTSGSRAGELFF.

There are many counts of this clonotype. The chain has TRBV20-1 and TRBJ2-7, with 8 bases identical to TRBD2. The V segment lost 0 bases and the J segment 6 bases; nucleotides outside the gene matches: 13. The CDR3 has 16 residues. Germline V gene data show CDR1 as DFQATT and CDR2 as SNEGSKA (reference sequence). This CDR3 is CSARDLGGTRRAEQYF. The CDR3 region has the DNA TGCAGTGCTAGAGATCTCGGGGGGACTAGACGCGCCGAGCAGTACTTC.

This clonotype was counted a few times. The V and J genes are TRBV7-8 and TRBJ2-1; 11 bases are a match to TRBD2. This CDR3 is 18 amino acids long. The germline CDR1 and CDR2 sequences are SGHVS and FQNEAQ. V was pared by 5 bases and J by 9 bases, with 18 bases of the junction left unmatched. This CDR3 is CASSNGTSGGCPECEQFF. CDR3 nucleotides: TGTGCCAGCAGCAACGGGACTAGCGGAGGGTGCCCGGAATGTGAGCAGTTCTTC.

CDR3 loop: CASSFPGKTGIREQFF. CDR3 DNA: TGTGCCAGCAGTTTCCCCGGGAAGACAGGGATCCGGGAGCAGTTCTTC. The chain couples TRBV27 to TRBJ2-1, with 7 bases aligning to TRBD1. The germline CDR1 and CDR2 sequences are MNHEY and SMNVEV (reference sequence). After removal of 3 bases from V and 10 bases from J, the junction contained 15 bases not matched to a gene. The CDR3 contains 16 residues.

This clonotype was counted a few times. CDR3 coding DNA: TGTGCCAGCAGTGCAGCCGGGACAAGCAATCAGCCCCAGCATTTT. Translation gives CASSAAGTSNQPQHF. The rearrangement joins TRBV25-1 to TRBJ1-5, with D tentatively TRBD1 (6 bases). V was cut by 4 bases and J by 1 base, with 11 bases left in between. The CDR3 sequence is 15 residues long. The germline gives CDR1 MGHDK, CDR2 SYGVNS.

This clonotype was seen at least ten times. J is TRBJ2-5 and V is TRBV18; a possible D gene is TRBD1 (5 bases). CDR3 length equals 13 residues. Germline V CDR1 and CDR2: KGHSH, LQKENI. Trimming left V 2 bases short and J 5 bases short, with 9 bases between. The DNA for the CDR3 is TGTGCCAGCTCACCATTAGGGGTCGAGACCCAGTACTTC. This gives the protein CASSPLGVETQYF.

This clonotype has at least ten counts. J is TRBJ2-7 and V is TRBV7-8; no clear D gene. Germline assignment: CDR1 SGHVS and CDR2 FQNEAQ. Trimming removed 5 bases at V and 2 bases at J, with 10 bases between. CDR3 length: 13 residues. The CDR3 DNA follows: TGTGCCAGCAGCCCGAATTCGGCCTACGAGCAGTACTTC. It codes for CASSPNSAYEQYF.